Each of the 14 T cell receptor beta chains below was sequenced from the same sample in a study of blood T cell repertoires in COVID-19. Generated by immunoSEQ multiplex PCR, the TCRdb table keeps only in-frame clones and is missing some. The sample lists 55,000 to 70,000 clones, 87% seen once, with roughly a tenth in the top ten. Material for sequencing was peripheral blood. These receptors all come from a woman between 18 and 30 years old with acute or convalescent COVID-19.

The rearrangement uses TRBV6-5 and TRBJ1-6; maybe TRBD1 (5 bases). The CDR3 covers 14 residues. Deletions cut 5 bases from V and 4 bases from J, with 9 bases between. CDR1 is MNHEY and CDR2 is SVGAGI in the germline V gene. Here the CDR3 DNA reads TGTGCCAGCAGTACCACAGGTTATAATTCACCCCTCCACTTT. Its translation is CASSTTGYNSPLHF.

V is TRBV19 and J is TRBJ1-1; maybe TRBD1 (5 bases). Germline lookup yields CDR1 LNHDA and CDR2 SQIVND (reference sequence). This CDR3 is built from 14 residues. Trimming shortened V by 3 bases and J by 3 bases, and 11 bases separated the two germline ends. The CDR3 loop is CASSMISRDTEAFF. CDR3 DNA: TGTGCCAGTAGTATGATTTCCAGGGACACTGAAGCTTTCTTT.

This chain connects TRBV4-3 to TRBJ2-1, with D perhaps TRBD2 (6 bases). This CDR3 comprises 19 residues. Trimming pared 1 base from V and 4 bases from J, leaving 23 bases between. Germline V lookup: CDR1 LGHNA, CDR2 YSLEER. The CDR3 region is CASSQGPEYGRKGYNEQFF. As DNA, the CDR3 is TGCGCCAGCAGCCAAGGTCCTGAATACGGGAGAAAAGGTTACAATGAGCAGTTCTTC.

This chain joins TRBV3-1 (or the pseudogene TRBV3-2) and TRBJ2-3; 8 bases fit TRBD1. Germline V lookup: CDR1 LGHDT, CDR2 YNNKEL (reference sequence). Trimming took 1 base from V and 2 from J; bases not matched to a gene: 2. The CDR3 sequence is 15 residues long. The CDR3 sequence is CASSQGTGFTDTQYF. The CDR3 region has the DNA TGTGCCAGCAGCCAAGGGACAGGGTTCACAGATACGCAGTATTTT.

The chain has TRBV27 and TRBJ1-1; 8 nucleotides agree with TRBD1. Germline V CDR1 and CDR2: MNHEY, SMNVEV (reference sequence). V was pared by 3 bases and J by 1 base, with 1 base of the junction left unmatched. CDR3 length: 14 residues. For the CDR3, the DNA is TGTGCCAGCAGTTTTGGACAGGGGAACACTGAAGCTTTCTTT. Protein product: CASSFGQGNTEAFF.

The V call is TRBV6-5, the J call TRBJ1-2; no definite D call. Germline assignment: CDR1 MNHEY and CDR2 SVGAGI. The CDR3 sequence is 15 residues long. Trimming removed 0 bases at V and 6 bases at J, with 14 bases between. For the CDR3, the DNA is TGTGCCAGCAGTTACTCCGACGGGAGAAATAATGGCTACACCTTC. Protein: CASSYSDGRNNGYTF.

The CDR3 protein is CASSLEGVPGELFF. For the CDR3, the DNA is TGCGCCAGCAGCTTGGAAGGGGTCCCCGGGGAGCTGTTTTTT. The chain joins TRBV5-1 to TRBJ2-2; maybe TRBD1 (5 bases). Germline V lookup: CDR1 SGHRS, CDR2 YFSETQ. Between the trimmed V and J ends, which lost 0 bases and 6 bases, there was a span of 9 bases. This CDR3 is 14 amino acids long.

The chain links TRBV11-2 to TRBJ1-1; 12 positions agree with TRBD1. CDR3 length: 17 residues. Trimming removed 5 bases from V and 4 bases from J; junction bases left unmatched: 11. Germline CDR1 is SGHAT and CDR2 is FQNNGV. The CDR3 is CASSRGGTGGVGTEAFF. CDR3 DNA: TGTGCCAGCAGCCGCGGGGGGACAGGGGGCGTGGGCACTGAAGCTTTCTTT. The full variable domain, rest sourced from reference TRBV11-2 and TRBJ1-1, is EAGVAQSPRYKIIEKRQSVAFWCNPISGHATLYWYQQILGQGPKLLIQFQNNGVVDDSQLPKDRFSAERLKGVDSTLKIQPAKLEDSAVYLCASSRGGTGGVGTEAFFGQGTRLTVV.

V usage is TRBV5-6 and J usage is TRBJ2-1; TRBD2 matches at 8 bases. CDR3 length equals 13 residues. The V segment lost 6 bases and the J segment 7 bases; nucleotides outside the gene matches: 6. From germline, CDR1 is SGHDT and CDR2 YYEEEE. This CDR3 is CASTGTSYNEQFF. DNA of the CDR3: TGTGCCAGCACCGGGACTAGTTATAATGAGCAGTTCTTC.

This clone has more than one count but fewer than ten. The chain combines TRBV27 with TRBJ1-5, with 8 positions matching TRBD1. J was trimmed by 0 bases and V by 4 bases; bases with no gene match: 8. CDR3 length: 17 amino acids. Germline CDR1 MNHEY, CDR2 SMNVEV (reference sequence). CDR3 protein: CASSSYGQGLSNQPQHF. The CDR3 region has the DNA TGTGCCAGCAGTTCCTACGGACAGGGCCTTAGCAATCAGCCCCAGCATTTT.

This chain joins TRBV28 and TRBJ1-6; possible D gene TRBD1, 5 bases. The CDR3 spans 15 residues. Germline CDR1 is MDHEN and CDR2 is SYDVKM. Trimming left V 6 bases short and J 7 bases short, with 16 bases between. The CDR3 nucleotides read TGTGCCAGCAGATCCGGACGGGGGGGAAATTCACCCCTCCACTTT. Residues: CASRSGRGGNSPLHF.

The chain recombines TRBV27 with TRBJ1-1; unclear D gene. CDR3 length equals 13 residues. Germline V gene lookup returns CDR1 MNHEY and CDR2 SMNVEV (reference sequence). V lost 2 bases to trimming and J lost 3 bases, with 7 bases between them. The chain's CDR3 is CASSLVGDTEAFF. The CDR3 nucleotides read TGTGCCAGCAGTTTAGTGGGCGACACTGAAGCTTTCTTT.

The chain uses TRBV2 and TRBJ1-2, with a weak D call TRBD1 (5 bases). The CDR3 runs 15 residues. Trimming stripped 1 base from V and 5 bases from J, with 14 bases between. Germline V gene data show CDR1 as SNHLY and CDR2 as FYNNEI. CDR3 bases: TGTGCCAGCAGTGAAGAGGTCAGGGCGGGGTATGGCTACACCTTC. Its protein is CASSEEVRAGYGYTF. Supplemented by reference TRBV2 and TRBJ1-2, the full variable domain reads EPEVTQTPSHQVTQMGQEVILRCVPISNHLYFYWYRQILGQKVEFLVSFYNNEISEKSEIFDDQFSVERPDGSNFTLKIRSTKLEDSAMYFCASSEEVRAGYGYTFGSGTRLTVV.

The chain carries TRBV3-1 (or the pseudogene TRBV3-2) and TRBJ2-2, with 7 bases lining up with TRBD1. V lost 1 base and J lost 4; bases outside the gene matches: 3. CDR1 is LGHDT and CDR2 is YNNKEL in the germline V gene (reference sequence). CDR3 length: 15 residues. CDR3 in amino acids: CASSQGDRPTGELFF. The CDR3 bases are TGTGCCAGCAGCCAAGGGGACAGACCCACCGGGGAGCTGTTTTTT.